Included here is one T cell receptor (beta chain) sequence, with context. This record belongs to a study of Ad26.COV2.S vaccination and SARS-CoV-2 variants. Treatment in this sample: some 20 received Ad26.COV2.S at low or high dose, single or two shots; roughly 5 received placebo; per-sample allocation not given. Specimens were obtained on day 63 following the first vaccine or placebo injection. Measured with immunoSEQ multiplex PCR; TCRdb has only the in-frame clones, and not every one. This repertoire shows roughly 240,000 clones, roughly 90% found once; its top ten account for roughly 10%. The germline V gene encodes CDR1 LNHNV and CDR2 YYDKDF (reference sequence). The CDR3 consists of 15 residues. The V gene lost 0 bases and the J gene lost 7 bases, with 13 bases spanning the gap.

This specimen was peripheral blood, taken in a trial of Ad26.COV2.S vaccine versus placebo. The chain uses TRBV15 and TRBJ1-5; weak D call: TRBD1 (6 bases). This sequence was found in a person between 18 and 59 years old who received the Ad26.COV2.S COVID-19 vaccine or a placebo. The CDR3 nucleotides read TGTGCCACCAGCAGAGATCAGGGGTCTGGGCAGCCCCAGCATTTT. Protein sequence: CATSRDQGSGQPQHF.